The 25 T cell receptor beta chains below were found in one sample sequenced in a study of TIL therapy for anti-PD-1-resistant metastatic lung cancer. Time point: pre-treatment sample, taken before nivolumab and TIL therapy. The libraries were made with immunoSEQ v3. Data came from immunoSEQ multiplex PCR; TCRdb stores just in-frame clones and leaves some out. The sample consists of 9,000 to 15,000 clones, over 70% of them appearing once. Sequencing used blood, obtained at baseline. These receptors were obtained from a person between 30 and 79 years old with non-small cell lung cancer.

The chain combines TRBV11-2 with TRBJ2-7; D is unclear. CDR1 and CDR2 (germline): SGHAT, FQNNGV. The CDR3 totals 13 residues. V was trimmed by 2 bases and J by 6 bases, leaving 11 bases between them. The CDR3 nucleotides are TGTGCCAGCAGCTTATTGGGGAATGTCGAGCAGTACTTC. Encoded protein: CASSLLGNVEQYF.

V is TRBV14 and J is TRBJ2-7; D might be TRBD1 or TRBD2, each matching 6 bases. The CDR3 has 16 amino acids. Looked up from germline, CDR1 is SGHDN and CDR2 is FVKESK. Trimming pared 1 base from V and 0 bases from J, leaving 13 bases between. DNA of the CDR3: TGTGCCAGCAGCCAAGTCTCGGGGGCATACTCCTACGAGCAGTACTTC. Translating it yields CASSQVSGAYSYEQYF.

The V and J genes are TRBV6-5 and TRBJ2-1; 8 nucleotides match TRBD2. CDR3 length equals 15 residues. J was trimmed by 10 bases and V by 6 bases; bases with no gene match: 14. Germline V gene sequence: CDR1 MNHEY, CDR2 SVGAGI. CDR3 region: CASSRNSGNIGEQFF. In DNA, the CDR3 is TGTGCCAGCAGCCGGAATAGCGGGAATATCGGAGAGCAGTTCTTC.

V gene TRBV4-1 combines with J gene TRBJ2-3; D uncertain. Germline CDR1 is MGHRA and CDR2 is YSYEKL. V lost 4 bases and J lost 5, with 19 bases in between. The CDR3 sequence is 16 residues long. The CDR3 sequence: CASSLNTPTWRDTQYF. CDR3 nucleotide sequence: TGCGCCAGCAGCCTGAACACACCGACTTGGCGAGATACGCAGTATTTT.

V and J are TRBV7-9 and TRBJ2-7, with 13 positions matching TRBD2. Germline V gene sequence: CDR1 SEHNR, CDR2 FQNEAQ (reference sequence). CDR3 length: 15 residues. Trimming cost V 5 bases and J 7 bases; bases outside gene matches: 8. CDR3 protein: CASSGGTSGVREQYF. CDR3 DNA sequence: TGTGCCAGCAGCGGGGGGACTAGCGGGGTACGGGAGCAGTACTTC.

This rearrangement joins TRBV7-8 to TRBJ2-2; the match to TRBD2 covers 8 bases. CDR1 SGHVS and CDR2 FQNEAQ come from the germline V gene. This CDR3 has 21 amino acids. Trimming took 5 bases from V and 4 from J; bases not matched to a gene: 24. CDR3: CASSHVLYGVKRERGTGELFF. CDR3 bases: TGTGCCAGCAGCCACGTCCTATACGGCGTAAAGCGGGAGCGGGGCACCGGGGAGCTGTTTTTT.

This clone appeared a few times. The chain combines TRBV30 with TRBJ1-1; unclear D gene. The germline V gene has CDR1 GTSNPN and CDR2 SVGIG (reference sequence). This CDR3 is 13 amino acids long. Trimming took off 2 bases at V and 2 bases at J, with 9 bases between the two ends. The CDR3 region has the DNA TGTGCCTGGAGTATGCGGGAAAACACTGAAGCTTTCTTT. This codes for CAWSMRENTEAFF.

V usage is TRBV9 and J usage is TRBJ1-4; no reliable D call. Trimming removed 0 bases from V and 8 bases from J, with 11 bases in between. From germline, CDR1 is SGDLS and CDR2 YYNGEE. The CDR3 totals 14 residues. CDR3 residues: CASSVDALNEKLFF. The DNA for the CDR3 is TGTGCCAGCAGCGTAGACGCGTTGAACGAAAAACTGTTTTTT.

V and J are TRBV5-1 and TRBJ2-1; TRBD2 matches at 13 bases. CDR3 size: 20 residues. The junction had 13 bases not matched to a gene; V was cut back by 2 bases and J by 2 bases. CDR1 is SGHRS and CDR2 is YFSETQ in the germline V gene. DNA of the CDR3: TGCGCCAGCAGCTTTTCTCCGGGACTAGCGGGACAGGTCACCTACAATGAGCAGTTCTTC. Encoded protein: CASSFSPGLAGQVTYNEQFF.

The V and J genes are TRBV12-2 and TRBJ2-7; the DNA was not used to check the table's D call, TRBD2. TRBV12-2 is a documented pseudogene. This CDR3 comprises 16 residues. In DNA, the CDR3 is TGTGCAAGTCGCTTAGAGGACTCGTCAAGACACTACGAGCAGTACTTC. Translated: CASRLEDSSRHYEQYF.

V gene TRBV29-1 combines with J gene TRBJ2-3; TRBD1 aligns across 9 bases. V trimming: 4 bases; J trimming: 0 bases; junction bases outside the gene matches: 8. The germline gives CDR1 SQVTM, CDR2 ANQGSEA. This CDR3 is 16 amino acids long. The CDR3 reads CSVAHRQGVSTDTQYF. CDR3 DNA sequence: TGCAGCGTTGCCCATAGACAGGGGGTAAGCACAGATACGCAGTATTTT.

The V gene is TRBV5-6, the J gene TRBJ2-7; 16 positions match TRBD2. After removal of 4 bases from V and 0 bases from J, the junction contained 10 bases not matched to a gene. Germline CDR1 SGHDT, CDR2 YYEEEE. CDR3 length equals 19 residues. This CDR3 is CASSAPGLAGGPLSYEQYF. Here the CDR3 DNA reads TGTGCCAGCAGCGCCCCGGGACTAGCGGGAGGGCCGCTCTCCTACGAGCAGTACTTC. Using reference TRBV5-6 and TRBJ2-7 for the parts outside the CDR3, the full variable domain is DAGVTQSPTHLIKTRGQQVTLRCSPKSGHDTVSWYQQALGQGPQFIFQYYEEEERQRGNFPDRFSGHQFPNYSSELNVNALLLGDSALYLCASSAPGLAGGPLSYEQYFGPGTRLTVT.

This chain uses TRBV11-2 with TRBJ2-5; 7 bases are shared with TRBD2. The CDR3 has 15 residues. Looked up from germline, CDR1 is SGHAT and CDR2 is FQNNGV. V was pared by 1 base and J by 5 bases, with 7 bases of the junction left unmatched. CDR3 amino acids: CASSLVFGGGETQYF. CDR3 bases: TGTGCCAGCAGCTTAGTGTTTGGGGGAGGGGAGACCCAGTACTTC.

This rearrangement joins TRBV4-2 to TRBJ1-6, with D possibly being TRBD1 (5 bases). The germline gives CDR1 LGHNA, CDR2 YNFKEQ. Trimming shortened V by 4 bases and J by 8 bases, and 15 bases separated the two germline ends. This CDR3 region has 15 residues. The CDR3 DNA sequence: TGTGCCAGCAGCCTCCGACAGAGAAGCGATTCACCCCTCCACTTT. This translates into CASSLRQRSDSPLHF.

J is TRBJ2-1 and V is TRBV6-5, with 10 bases fitting TRBD2. The CDR3 runs to 14 residues. Germline CDR1 MNHEY, CDR2 SVGAGI. Unmatched junction bases numbered 0, after V lost 1 base and J lost 6 bases. The CDR3 region is CASSYWTSGNEQFF. The CDR3 region has the DNA TGTGCCAGCAGTTACTGGACTAGCGGCAATGAGCAGTTCTTC.

The sample holds a few counts of this clone. This chain connects TRBV20-1 to TRBJ1-2, with a possible D match to TRBD1 (5 bases). V lost 5 bases to trimming and J lost 5 bases, with 9 bases between them. The germline V gene has CDR1 DFQATT and CDR2 SNEGSKA (reference sequence). There are 11 residues in the CDR3. CDR3 in DNA: TGCAGTGCTCGGGGCGGGTATGGCTACACCTTC. It yields the protein CSARGGYGYTF.

This clone was seen a single time. The genes are TRBV7-9 and TRBJ2-2; D is undetermined. The CDR3 has 11 residues. Germline loops: CDR1 SEHNR, CDR2 FQNEAQ (reference sequence). V lost 4 bases and J lost 8, with 5 bases in between. DNA for the CDR3: TGTGCCAGCAGCTCATATGGGGAGCTGTTTTTT. It translates to CASSSYGELFF. The whole variable domain, remainder taken from reference TRBV7-9 and TRBJ2-2, is DTGVSQNPRHKITKRGQNVTFRCDPISEHNRLYWYRQTLGQGPEFLTYFQNEAQLEKSRLLSDRFSAERPKGSFSTLEIQRTEQGDSAMYLCASSSYGELFFGEGSRLTVL.

The chain carries TRBV9 and TRBJ2-2; TRBD2 matches 7 bases. The CDR3 consists of 15 residues. In germline, CDR1 is SGDLS, CDR2 YYNGEE. With V trimmed by 1 base and J by 4 bases, 4 bases remained unmatched. CDR3 sequence: CASSVTSEGTGELFF. The DNA of the CDR3 is TGTGCCAGCAGCGTAACTAGCGAGGGCACCGGGGAGCTGTTTTTT.

The rearrangement links TRBV7-3 to TRBJ1-1; no clear D gene. Trimming took off 2 bases at V and 0 bases at J, with 16 bases between the two ends. CDR3 length equals 17 residues. CDR1 and CDR2 (germline): SGHTA, FQGTGA. CDR3 coding DNA: TGTGCCAGCAGCTTATCTCCTCTGGAGGACCTGAACACTGAAGCTTTCTTT. The encoded protein is CASSLSPLEDLNTEAFF.

This clone was detected a few times. The CDR3: CASSLIGTNPYEQYF. The CDR3 nucleotides are TGTGCCAGCAGTTTAATAGGGACAAACCCCTACGAGCAGTACTTC. The chain links TRBV27 to TRBJ2-7; TRBD1 is a possible D gene (6 bases). This CDR3 comprises 15 residues. Trimming cost V 2 bases and J 2 bases, with 13 bases left between them. Germline V CDR1 and CDR2: MNHEY, SMNVEV (reference sequence).

The J gene is TRBJ1-1, the V gene TRBV5-1, with 9 bases that match TRBD1. The V gene's germline CDR1 is SGHRS and CDR2 YFSETQ. The V and J ends lost 4 bases and 7 bases, in that order; junction bases with no gene match: 8. The CDR3 extends over 14 amino acids. CDR3 coding DNA: TGCGCCAGCAGCGGCCGGACAGGGGCTCTTGAAGCTTTCTTT. This encodes CASSGRTGALEAFF.

This rearrangement joins TRBV7-9 to TRBJ2-1, with 7 nucleotides matching TRBD2. The CDR3 covers 13 residues. The V and J ends lost 3 bases and 11 bases, in that order; junction bases with no gene match: 7. The V gene's germline CDR1 is SEHNR and CDR2 FQNEAQ (reference sequence). CDR3 in amino acids: CASSLSSGPKQFF. The CDR3 nucleotides are TGTGCCAGCAGCTTGAGTAGCGGGCCCAAGCAGTTCTTC.

The CDR3 region has the DNA TGTGCCAGCAGCGTAGACGCCCCAGATACGCAGTATTTT. The encoded protein is CASSVDAPDTQYF. This chain uses TRBV9 with TRBJ2-3, with D unresolved. The V end was cut by 0 bases, the J end by 4 bases, with 6 bases between. The germline CDR1 and CDR2 sequences are SGDLS and YYNGEE. CDR3 length: 13 residues.

For this clone: The junction departs from the called germline gene at one end, perhaps through a read error. The genes are TRBV25-1 and TRBJ1-1; D possibly corresponds to TRBD1 (5 bases). The CDR3 has 11 residues. From germline, CDR1 is MGHDK and CDR2 SYGVNS. The CDR3 region has the DNA TGTGCCAGCACAAAAAATTGGGGCGTTAGGTTT. It specifies CASTKNWGVRF. Full variable domain (outside the CDR3, taken from reference TRBV25-1 and TRBJ1-1): EADIYQTPRYLVIGTGKKITLECSQTMGHDKMYWYQQDPGMELHLIHYSYGVNSTEKGDLSSESTVSRIRTEHFPLTLESARPSHTSQYLCASTKNWGVRFGQGTRLTVV.

The V and J genes are TRBV19 and TRBJ1-2; TRBD1 matches 8 bases. Losses at the gene ends were 5 bases for V and 8 bases for J; bases not matched to a gene: 13. This CDR3 spans 15 amino acids. Per the germline V gene, CDR1 is LNHDA and CDR2 is SQIVND (reference sequence). The CDR3 region is CASSPITGTGGGYTF. The CDR3, as DNA: TGTGCCAGTAGTCCAATTACCGGGACAGGAGGCGGCTACACCTTC.